Listed below are T cell receptor delta chains from one sample, sequenced in a study of human gamma delta and Vdelta1 T cells. TCRdb reanalyzed the PCR reads using CATT. The sample lists 13,000 or so delta-chain clones, roughly 45% seen once, with approximately 1.6% in the top ten. These TCRs are of unknown antigen specificity. Sequenced: Vdelta1 gamma-delta T cells from blood grown in culture (DOT cells). The receptors stem from a human donor in good health. The conserved cysteine and the conserved F or W are not part of the CDR3 here. Each record gives: D gene, V gene, CDR3 protein. A D gene is named only where the DNA matches it firmly.

D gene: .; V gene: TRDV1; CDR3 protein: ALGDLTFPLGAKAGDKLI
D gene: TRDD2; V gene: TRDV1; CDR3 protein: ALGEFLPQYSHTDKLI
D gene: .; V gene: TRDV1; CDR3 protein: ALGEYTDGPDTDKLI
D gene: .; V gene: TRDV1; CDR3 protein: ALGELLPTGGTDKLI
D gene: TRDD3; V gene: TRDV1; CDR3 protein: ALGELLTGGNTDKLI
D gene: TRDD2; V gene: TRDV1; CDR3 protein: ALGGHRRLPTTLADKLI
D gene: .; V gene: TRDV1; CDR3 protein: ALGEGGLQGYPGYTDKLI
D gene: .; V gene: TRDV1; CDR3 protein: ALGESVDVYWEMGGGDKLI
D gene: TRDD3; V gene: TRDV1; CDR3 protein: ALGVPILQIGTLGDTSQLI
D gene: TRDD3; V gene: TRDV1; CDR3 protein: ALGELHLLGETVPESADKLI
D gene: TRDD3; V gene: TRDV1; CDR3 protein: ALGERPSQLGDTLVHTDKLI
D gene: TRDD3; V gene: TRDV1; CDR3 protein: ALGDFSYIHGLGDTRTDKLI
D gene: .; V gene: TRDV1; CDR3 protein: ALGDSPPNTRYHRLSKNTDKLI
D gene: .; V gene: TRDV1; CDR3 protein: ALGGPEIWYTDKLI
D gene: TRDD3; V gene: TRDV1; CDR3 protein: ALGELRTGGSSPDKLI
D gene: TRDD3; V gene: TRDV1; CDR3 protein: ALGEAPHFFLRTGGYASCDKLI
D gene: TRDD3; V gene: TRDV1; CDR3 protein: ALGELLMRRLAYWGIRLDKLI
D gene: .; V gene: TRDV1; CDR3 protein: ALGELSPSDTSTDKLI
D gene: TRDD3; V gene: TRDV1; CDR3 protein: ALGPADWGTGGSDKLI
D gene: TRDD3; V gene: TRDV1; CDR3 protein: ALGEGPKLGDRYTDKLI
D gene: .; V gene: TRDV1; CDR3 protein: ALGELGLHGIMYTDKLI
D gene: TRDD3; V gene: TRDV1; CDR3 protein: ALGERGSLGVATDKLI
D gene: .; V gene: TRDV1; CDR3 protein: ALGEGQQNRGTYTDKLI
D gene: .; V gene: TRDV1; CDR3 protein: ALGELGSTGYTDKLI